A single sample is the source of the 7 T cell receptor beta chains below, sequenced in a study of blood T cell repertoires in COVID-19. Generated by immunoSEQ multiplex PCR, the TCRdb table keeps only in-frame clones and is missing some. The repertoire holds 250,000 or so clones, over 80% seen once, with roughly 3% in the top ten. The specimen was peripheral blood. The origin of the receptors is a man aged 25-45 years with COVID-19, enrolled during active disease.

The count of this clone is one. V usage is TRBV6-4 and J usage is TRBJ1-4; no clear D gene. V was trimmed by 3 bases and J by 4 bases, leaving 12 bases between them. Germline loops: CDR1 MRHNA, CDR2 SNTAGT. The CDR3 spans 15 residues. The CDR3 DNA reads TGTGCCAGCAGTGAGTCTTGGGCCCTTAATGAAAAACTGTTTTTT. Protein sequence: CASSESWALNEKLFF.

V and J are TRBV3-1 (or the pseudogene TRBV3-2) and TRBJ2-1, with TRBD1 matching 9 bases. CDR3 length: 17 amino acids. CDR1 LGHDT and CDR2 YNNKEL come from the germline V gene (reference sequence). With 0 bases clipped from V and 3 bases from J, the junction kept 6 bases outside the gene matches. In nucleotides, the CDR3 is TGTGCCAGCAGCCAAGATAGGGGACAGGGCTGCTACAATGAGCAGTTCTTC. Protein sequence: CASSQDRGQGCYNEQFF.

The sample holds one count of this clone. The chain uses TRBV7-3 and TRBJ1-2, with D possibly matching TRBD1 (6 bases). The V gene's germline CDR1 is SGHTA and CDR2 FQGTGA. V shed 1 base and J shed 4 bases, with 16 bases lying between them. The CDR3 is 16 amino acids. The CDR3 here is CASSLRAPTGFYGYTF. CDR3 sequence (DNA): TGTGCCAGCAGCTTAAGGGCCCCAACAGGGTTCTATGGCTACACCTTC.

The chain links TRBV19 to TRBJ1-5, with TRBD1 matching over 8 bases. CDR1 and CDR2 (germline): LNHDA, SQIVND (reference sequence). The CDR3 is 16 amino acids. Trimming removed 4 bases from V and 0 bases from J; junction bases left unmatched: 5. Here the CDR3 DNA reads TGTGCCAGTAGTACCCAGGGGGCCGTTAGCAATCAGCCCCAGCATTTT. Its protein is CASSTQGAVSNQPQHF.

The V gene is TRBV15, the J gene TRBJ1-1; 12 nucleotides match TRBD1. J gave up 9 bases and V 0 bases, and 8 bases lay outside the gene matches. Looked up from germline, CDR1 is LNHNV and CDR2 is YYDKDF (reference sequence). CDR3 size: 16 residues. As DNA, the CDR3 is TGTGCCACCAGCAGAGATGGGGAAGGGACAGGGGGCAAAGCTTTCTTT. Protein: CATSRDGEGTGGKAFF.

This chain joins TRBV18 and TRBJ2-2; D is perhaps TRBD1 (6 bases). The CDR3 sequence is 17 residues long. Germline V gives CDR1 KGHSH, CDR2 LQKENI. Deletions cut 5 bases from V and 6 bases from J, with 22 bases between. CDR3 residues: CASSTGPVPKTAGELFF. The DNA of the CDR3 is TGTGCCAGCTCAACAGGGCCGGTCCCCAAAACGGCCGGGGAGCTGTTTTTT.

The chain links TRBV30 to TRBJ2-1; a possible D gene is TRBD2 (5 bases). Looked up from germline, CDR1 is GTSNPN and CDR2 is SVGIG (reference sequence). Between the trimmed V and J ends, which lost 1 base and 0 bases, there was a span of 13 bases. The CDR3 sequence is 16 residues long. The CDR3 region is CAWSAPGRSSYNEQFF. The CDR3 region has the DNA TGTGCCTGGAGTGCCCCGGGAAGAAGCTCCTACAATGAGCAGTTCTTC. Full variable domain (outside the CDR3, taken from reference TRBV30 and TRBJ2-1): SQTIHQWPATLVQPVGSPLSLECTVEGTSNPNLYWYRQAAGRGLQLLFYSVGIGQISSEVPQNLSASRPQDRQFILSSKKLLLSDSGFYLCAWSAPGRSSYNEQFFGPGTRLTVL.